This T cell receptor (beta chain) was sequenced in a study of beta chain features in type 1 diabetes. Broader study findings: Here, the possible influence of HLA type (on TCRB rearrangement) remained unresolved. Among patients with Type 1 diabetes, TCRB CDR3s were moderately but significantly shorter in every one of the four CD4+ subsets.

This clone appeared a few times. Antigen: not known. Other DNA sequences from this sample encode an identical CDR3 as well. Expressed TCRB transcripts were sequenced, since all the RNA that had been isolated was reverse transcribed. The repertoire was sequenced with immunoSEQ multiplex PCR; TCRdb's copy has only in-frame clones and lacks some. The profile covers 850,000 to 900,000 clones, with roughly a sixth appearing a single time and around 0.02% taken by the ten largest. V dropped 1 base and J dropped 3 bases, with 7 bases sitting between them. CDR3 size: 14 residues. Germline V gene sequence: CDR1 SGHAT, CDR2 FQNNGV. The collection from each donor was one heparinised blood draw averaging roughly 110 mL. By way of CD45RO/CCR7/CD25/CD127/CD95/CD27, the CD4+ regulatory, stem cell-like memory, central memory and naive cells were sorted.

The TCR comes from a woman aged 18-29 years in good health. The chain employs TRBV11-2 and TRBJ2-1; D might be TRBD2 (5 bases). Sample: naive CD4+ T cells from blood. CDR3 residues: CASSLASSYNEQFF. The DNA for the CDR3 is TGTGCCAGCAGCTTAGCTAGCAGCTACAATGAGCAGTTCTTC.